Listed below are T cell receptor beta chains from one sample, sequenced in a study of cytomegalovirus exposure and HLA in healthy donors. Profiled with immunoSEQ multiplex PCR; TCRdb holds only in-frame clones, not every one. Among about 160,000 clones listed, 80% were seen once. Sequenced input: PBMCs. These receptor sequences come from a man aged 18 to 30 in good health and CMV-seropositive. CDR3s leave out the opening cysteine and the closing phenylalanine or tryptophan. The order of the fields is clone size, V gene, J gene, CDR3 length, CDR3 protein. Clone size, where shown, is once, few, many, or a class for clones that have expanded.

clone size: -
V gene: TRBV5-1
J gene: TRBJ2-5
CDR3 length: 13
CDR3 protein: ASSFGGLGSETQY

clone size: few
V gene: TRBV10-3
J gene: TRBJ1-1
CDR3 length: 12
CDR3 protein: AISESLGVTEAF

clone size: -
V gene: TRBV19
J gene: TRBJ2-2
CDR3 length: 13
CDR3 protein: ASSIQGEITGELF

clone size: -
V gene: TRBV7-9
J gene: TRBJ2-1
CDR3 length: 15
CDR3 protein: ASSLTGNPSSYNEQF

clone size: -
V gene: TRBV15
J gene: TRBJ1-1
CDR3 length: 14
CDR3 protein: ATSRAGGILNTEAF

clone size: -
V gene: TRBV29-1
J gene: TRBJ2-2
CDR3 length: 10
CDR3 protein: SVGQGTGELF

clone size: -
V gene: TRBV7-9
J gene: TRBJ2-7
CDR3 length: 14
CDR3 protein: SSSSASGRPTYEQY

clone size: -
V gene: TRBV6-1
J gene: TRBJ1-5
CDR3 length: 13
CDR3 protein: ASSEWAGIIKPQH

clone size: -
V gene: TRBV15
J gene: TRBJ2-5
CDR3 length: 12
CDR3 protein: ATSREQLQETQY

clone size: -
V gene: TRBV7-3
J gene: TRBJ2-1
CDR3 length: 12
CDR3 protein: ASSPGHLPDEQF

clone size: few
V gene: TRBV6-4
J gene: TRBJ2-7
CDR3 length: 16
CDR3 protein: ASSDSWIPAGLLYEQY

clone size: -
V gene: TRBV5-4
J gene: TRBJ2-2
CDR3 length: 13
CDR3 protein: ASSSGTPNTGELF

clone size: few
V gene: TRBV7-9
J gene: TRBJ2-7
CDR3 length: 13
CDR3 protein: SSSLQTSGGYEQY